The 27 T cell receptor beta chains presented below share a single source sample, sequenced in a study of blood T cell repertoires in COVID-19. Sequencing used immunoSEQ multiplex PCR; TCRdb keeps in-frame clones, though not all of them. The repertoire holds approximately 200,000 clones, with roughly 90% as singletons. Material: PBMCs or T cells enriched from blood (not recorded which). Receptor source: a woman aged 25 to 45 who had been exposed to COVID-19.

This clone was recorded a few times. The same CDR3 can be traced to other DNA sequences in this sample. V gene TRBV5-1 combines with J gene TRBJ2-7; TRBD1 is a possible D gene (5 bases). The CDR3 totals 15 residues. Per germline, CDR1 SGHRS and CDR2 YFSETQ. Deletions cut 0 bases from V and 2 bases from J, with 12 bases between. The CDR3 reads CASSLAAGFAYEQYF. CDR3 nucleotide sequence: TGCGCCAGCAGCTTGGCCGCAGGGTTCGCCTACGAGCAGTACTTC.

The chain combines TRBV24-1 with TRBJ2-7; D possibly corresponds to TRBD2 (6 bases). In germline, CDR1 is KGHDR, CDR2 SFDVKD. The CDR3 is made up of 13 amino acids. Trimming took off 3 bases at V and 6 bases at J, with 11 bases between the two ends. CDR3 nucleotide sequence: TGTGCCACCAGTGATCGGAGGGATGGCGAGCAGTACTTC. It encodes CATSDRRDGEQYF.

This chain connects TRBV2 to TRBJ2-3; TRBD2 matches 8 bases. CDR3 length: 15 amino acids. Germline CDR1 SNHLY, CDR2 FYNNEI. V trimming: 4 bases; J trimming: 5 bases; junction bases outside the gene matches: 8. The CDR3 region is CASSAGGGVGDTQYF. The CDR3 region has the DNA TGTGCCAGCAGTGCCGGGGGGGGAGTAGGAGATACGCAGTATTTT.

This chain connects TRBV5-1 to TRBJ2-3, with TRBD1 as a possible D gene (6 bases). There are 16 residues in the CDR3. V was trimmed by 3 bases and J by 2 bases, leaving 16 bases between them. Germline CDR1 is SGHRS and CDR2 is YFSETQ. The CDR3 sequence: CASSSKAVGHTDTQYF. CDR3 sequence (DNA): TGCGCCAGCAGCTCGAAAGCGGTGGGACACACAGATACGCAGTATTTT.

The rearrangement links TRBV5-8 to TRBJ1-5; 9 bases line up with TRBD1. J lost 3 bases, V lost 7 bases, and 8 bases had no gene match. The CDR3 totals 15 residues. Germline V gene sequence: CDR1 SGHTS, CDR2 YDEGEE. CDR3 protein: CASRPGQGNNQPQHF. The CDR3, as DNA: TGTGCCAGCCGTCCGGGACAGGGTAACAATCAGCCCCAGCATTTT. The full variable domain, rest sourced from reference TRBV5-8 and TRBJ1-5, is EAGVTQSPTHLIKTRGQQATLRCSPISGHTSVYWYQQALGLGLQFLLWYDEGEERNRGNFPPRFSGRQFPNYSSELNVNALELEDSALYLCASRPGQGNNQPQHFGDGTRLSIL.

The gene calls are TRBV19 and TRBJ1-2; D uncertain. This CDR3 contains 14 residues. V lost 7 bases and J lost 5, with 17 bases in between. Looked up from germline, CDR1 is LNHDA and CDR2 is SQIVND (reference sequence). In DNA form, the CDR3 reads TGTGCCAGTACTCAGACCGCGACTCCTTATGGCTACACCTTC. Its translation: CASTQTATPYGYTF. Full variable domain (remainder filled in from reference TRBV19 and TRBJ1-2): DGGITQSPKYLFRKEGQNVTLSCEQNLNHDAMYWYRQDPGQGLRLIYYSQIVNDFQKGDIAEGYSVSREKKESFPLTVTSAQKNPTAFYLCASTQTATPYGYTFGSGTRLTVV.

The rearrangement joins TRBV18 to TRBJ1-5; 9 nucleotides line up with TRBD1. This CDR3 is 15 amino acids long. J was trimmed by 6 bases and V by 3 bases; bases with no gene match: 6. The germline CDR1 and CDR2 sequences are KGHSH and LQKENI. The CDR3 spells CASSPTGGRGQPQHF. As DNA, the CDR3 is TGTGCCAGCTCACCTACAGGGGGCAGGGGTCAGCCCCAGCATTTT. The full variable domain, completed using reference TRBV18 and TRBJ1-5, is NAGVMQNPRHLVRRRGQEARLRCSPMKGHSHVYWYRQLPEEGLKFMVYLQKENIIDESGMPKERFSAEFPKEGPSILRIQQVVRGDSAAYFCASSPTGGRGQPQHFGDGTRLSIL.

A word on this clone: Other DNA sequences within the sample encode an identical CDR3. The chain joins TRBV6-5 to TRBJ1-1; D perhaps matches TRBD1 (6 bases). With 6 bases removed from V and 0 bases from J, the gap between germline ends came to 11 bases. Germline lookup yields CDR1 MNHEY and CDR2 SVGAGI. CDR3 length: 14 residues. The CDR3 spells CASSYGQLNTEAFF. The CDR3 DNA sequence: TGTGCCAGCAGCTATGGACAGTTGAACACTGAAGCTTTCTTT.

The chain couples TRBV7-9 to TRBJ2-1; 11 positions agree with TRBD2. The CDR3 contains 17 residues. Germline-derived CDR1 and CDR2 are SEHNR and FQNEAQ (reference sequence). J was trimmed by 4 bases and V by 1 base; bases with no gene match: 6. The CDR3 DNA sequence: TGTGCCAGCAGCTTAGGAGCTATAGCGGGGGGGTACAATGAGCAGTTCTTC. Translation gives CASSLGAIAGGYNEQFF.

The rearrangement links TRBV5-1 to TRBJ2-7, with TRBD1 matching 9 bases. Trimming cost V 4 bases and J 5 bases; bases outside gene matches: 10. CDR3 length: 15 amino acids. Looked up from germline, CDR1 is SGHRS and CDR2 is YFSETQ. This CDR3 is CASSQVDRGEDEQYF. In DNA form, the CDR3 reads TGCGCCAGCAGCCAAGTGGACAGGGGAGAAGACGAGCAGTACTTC.

The chain couples TRBV3-1 (or the pseudogene TRBV3-2) to TRBJ1-1, with D unclear. The CDR3 consists of 13 residues. The V gene's germline CDR1 is LGHDT and CDR2 YNNKEL (reference sequence). Trimming pared 8 bases from V and 0 bases from J, leaving 10 bases between. This chain's CDR3 is CASSGVLNTEAFF. CDR3 nucleotide sequence: TGTGCCAGCTCAGGCGTCCTGAACACTGAAGCTTTCTTT.

This rearrangement joins TRBV29-1 to TRBJ2-1; 8 bases are a match to TRBD2. J gave up 9 bases and V 4 bases, and 5 bases lay outside the gene matches. The CDR3 has 12 amino acids. Germline lookup yields CDR1 SQVTM and CDR2 ANQGSEA. CDR3 protein: CSVVGGAGEQFF. The CDR3 DNA is TGCAGCGTTGTCGGGGGGGCGGGTGAGCAGTTCTTC.

About this clone itself: Other DNA sequences from this sample encode an identical CDR3 as well. The chain uses TRBV2 and TRBJ1-1, with D perhaps TRBD1 (6 bases). Per germline, CDR1 SNHLY and CDR2 FYNNEI. CDR3 length: 14 residues. Trimming removed 3 bases at V and 5 bases at J, with 13 bases between. CDR3 amino acids: CASSDQGGGTEAFF. The CDR3 nucleotides are TGTGCCAGCAGTGATCAAGGGGGTGGGACTGAAGCTTTCTTT.

The CDR3 is CASSRTGARALHF. The CDR3 nucleotides read TGTGCCAGCAGTCGGACTGGTGCAAGGGCCCTCCACTTT. J is TRBJ1-6 and V is TRBV12-3 or TRBV12-4; unclear D gene. This CDR3 comprises 13 residues. The V end was cut by 5 bases, the J end by 14 bases, with 16 bases between.

The chain couples TRBV28 to TRBJ1-1; a possible D gene is TRBD1 (5 bases). The CDR3 loop spans 14 amino acids. The germline V and J ends were trimmed by 4 bases and 1 base, with 10 bases remaining between them. Per the germline V gene, CDR1 is MDHEN and CDR2 is SYDVKM. The CDR3, as DNA: TGTGCCAGCAGTTCCCAGGGCGGGAACACTGAAGCTTTCTTT. Translated: CASSSQGGNTEAFF.

The CDR3 nucleotides are TGTGCCAGCAGCCCGGGTCTTTCTAATGAAAAACTGTTTTTT. Its protein product is CASSPGLSNEKLFF. The genes are TRBV7-8 and TRBJ1-4, with D uncertain. Germline loops: CDR1 SGHVS, CDR2 FQNEAQ. This CDR3 has 14 residues. Between the trimmed V and J ends, which lost 5 bases and 3 bases, there was a span of 10 bases.

The chain combines TRBV30 with TRBJ2-1; D possibly corresponds to TRBD1 (6 bases). The germline gives CDR1 GTSNPN, CDR2 SVGIG (reference sequence). The V gene lost 2 bases and the J gene lost 5 bases, with 10 bases spanning the gap. The CDR3 is 13 residues long. Here the CDR3 reads CAWSLGQHNEQFF. For the CDR3, the DNA is TGTGCCTGGAGTTTAGGACAGCACAATGAGCAGTTCTTC. Full variable domain (rest looked up from reference TRBV30 and TRBJ2-1): SQTIHQWPATLVQPVGSPLSLECTVEGTSNPNLYWYRQAAGRGLQLLFYSVGIGQISSEVPQNLSASRPQDRQFILSSKKLLLSDSGFYLCAWSLGQHNEQFFGPGTRLTVL.

V gene TRBV10-3 combines with J gene TRBJ1-3; TRBD1 is a possible D gene (6 bases). The CDR3 runs to 14 residues. Germline V gene data show CDR1 as ENHRY and CDR2 as SYGVKD. The germline V and J ends were trimmed by 2 bases and 2 bases, with 7 bases remaining between them. CDR3 coding DNA: TGTGCCATCAGTGAGGCAGGGGCTGGAAACACCATATATTTT. This sequence encodes CAISEAGAGNTIYF.

The genes are TRBV5-1 and TRBJ2-1; unclear D gene. With 0 bases removed from V and 2 bases from J, the gap between germline ends came to 12 bases. Germline CDR1 and CDR2: SGHRS and YFSETQ. The CDR3 covers 16 residues. The CDR3 here is CASSLGPTGTYNEQFF. CDR3 bases: TGCGCCAGCAGCTTGGGCCCCACCGGTACCTACAATGAGCAGTTCTTC.

This sequence joins TRBV11-3 and TRBJ1-1, with D possibly matching TRBD1 (5 bases). V shed 7 bases and J shed 3 bases, with 15 bases lying between them. This CDR3 is built from 14 residues. In germline, CDR1 is SGHNT, CDR2 YENEEA. The CDR3 DNA reads as TGTGCCAGCACGCGAAGGGGCGCGGACACTGAAGCTTTCTTT. Translated: CASTRRGADTEAFF.

The rearrangement uses TRBV11-3 and TRBJ2-5, with 7 bases fitting TRBD1. Germline V gives CDR1 SGHNT, CDR2 YENEEA. The CDR3 runs to 15 residues. J gave up 0 bases and V 0 bases, and 1 base lay outside the gene matches. The CDR3: CASSLETGDQETQYF. CDR3 bases: TGTGCCAGCAGCTTAGAAACAGGGGACCAAGAGACCCAGTACTTC.

The chain is built from TRBV5-1 and TRBJ1-2; D is uncertain. V lost 0 bases and J lost 9, with 6 bases in between. Looked up from germline, CDR1 is SGHRS and CDR2 is YFSETQ. This CDR3 has 11 amino acids. In DNA form, the CDR3 reads TGCGCCAGCAGCTTGGACACGAGCTACACCTTC. Protein: CASSLDTSYTF.

V is TRBV5-1 and J is TRBJ1-1; TRBD1 aligns across 9 bases. Germline CDR1 reads SGHRS; CDR2 reads YFSETQ. The CDR3 runs to 17 residues. With 0 bases clipped from V and 1 base from J, the junction kept 7 bases outside the gene matches. CDR3 sequence reads: CASSLGGTGSGNTEAFF. In DNA form, the CDR3 reads TGCGCCAGCAGCTTGGGAGGGACAGGGAGTGGGAACACTGAAGCTTTCTTT.

The chain has TRBV19 and TRBJ1-6; a weak D match, TRBD1 (5 bases). V lost 0 bases to trimming and J lost 8 bases, with 14 bases between them. The CDR3 is 16 residues long. Germline lookup yields CDR1 LNHDA and CDR2 SQIVND (reference sequence). Here the CDR3 reads CASSIDAGPTYSPLHF. CDR3 nucleotide sequence: TGTGCCAGTAGTATAGACGCGGGGCCCACGTATTCACCCCTCCACTTT.

V and J are TRBV3-1 (or the pseudogene TRBV3-2) and TRBJ2-2, with 10 bases that match TRBD1. Trimming took 10 bases from V and 5 from J; bases not matched to a gene: 4. The CDR3 consists of 13 residues. Germline assignment: CDR1 LGHDT and CDR2 YNNKEL (reference sequence). CDR3: CATRQGATGELFF. In nucleotides, the CDR3 is TGTGCCACCCGACAGGGGGCAACCGGGGAGCTGTTTTTT.

The chain joins TRBV10-3 to TRBJ1-5; D is unclear. Germline V CDR1 and CDR2: ENHRY, SYGVKD. V lost 6 bases and J lost 9, with 15 bases in between. The CDR3 contains 13 residues. The CDR3 sequence: CAISPMALRPQHF. DNA of the CDR3: TGTGCCATCAGCCCGATGGCCCTTCGGCCCCAGCATTTT.

The rearrangement joins TRBV27 to TRBJ1-5; D is uncertain. Trimming stripped 6 bases from V and 3 bases from J, with 12 bases between. The CDR3 is made up of 14 amino acids. Germline V gene lookup returns CDR1 MNHEY and CDR2 SMNVEV (reference sequence). Written as DNA, the CDR3 is TGTGCCAGCAGCCCCCTGTTCTCCAATCAGCCCCAGCATTTT. It encodes CASSPLFSNQPQHF.